A selection of T cell receptor beta chains follows, all from one sample in a study of shared clonotypes between healthy human individuals. TCRdb keeps only in-frame clones here, not all; method: immunoSEQ multiplex PCR. The sample yields nearly 750,000 clones, roughly 72% seen once. Source material: memory CD4+ T cells sorted from blood. The receptors come from a woman aged 30 to 39 in good health. Each CDR3 is given with its conserved first and last residue. The D gene is left open where the match is weak. Not all rows give a size; the values are once, few, many and, for expanded clones, a class.

clone_size,d_call,v_call,j_call,cdr3_aa,cdr3_nt
.,.,TRBV4-1,TRBJ1-5,CASSQESAAYSNQPQHF,TGCGCCAGCAGCCAAGAGTCAGCCGCCTATAGCAATCAGCCCCAGCATTTT
once,.,TRBV5-1,TRBJ2-1,CASSWVAEGNEQFF,TGCGCCAGCAGCTGGGTGGCGGAGGGGAATGAGCAGTTCTTC
.,.,TRBV25-1,TRBJ2-5,CASSERAYQETQYF,TGTGCCAGCAGTGAAAGAGCGTACCAAGAGACCCAGTACTTC
few,.,TRBV6-5,TRBJ1-1,CASSIQGKNTEAFF,TGTGCCAGCAGTATACAGGGCAAGAACACTGAAGCTTTCTTT
few,TRBD2,TRBV5-1,TRBJ2-1,CASIPTSGAYNEQFF,TGCGCCAGCATCCCCACTAGCGGTGCCTACAATGAGCAGTTCTTC
.,TRBD1,TRBV28,TRBJ2-3,CASSVTGGWPDTQYF,TGTGCCAGCAGTGTTACAGGGGGCTGGCCAGATACGCAGTATTTT
.,TRBD1,TRBV10-3,TRBJ1-5,CAISEYTGEGTNQPQHF,TGTGCCATCAGTGAGTACACAGGGGAAGGGACCAATCAGCCCCAGCATTTT
.,.,TRBV27,TRBJ2-3,CASSFDSTDTQYF,TGTGCCAGCAGTTTCGACAGCACAGATACGCAGTATTTT
few,TRBD2,TRBV20-1,TRBJ2-1,CSARGGSEQFF,TGCAGTGCTCGGGGGGGGAGTGAGCAGTTCTTC
.,.,TRBV6-1,TRBJ2-7,CASSHREEPYEQYF,TGTGCCAGCAGTCACAGGGAGGAGCCGTACGAGCAGTACTTC
.,TRBD1,TRBV12-5,TRBJ2-1,CASGSGTGGVNEQFF,TGTGCTAGTGGATCGGGGACAGGGGGTGTCAATGAGCAGTTCTTC
.,.,TRBV19,TRBJ1-2,CASTISASLPYGYTF,TGTGCCAGTACCATCAGTGCGTCCCTGCCTTATGGCTACACCTTC
many,.,TRBV10-3,TRBJ2-3,CAISGVARASTDTQYF,TGTGCCATCAGTGGAGTAGCGAGAGCAAGCACAGATACGCAGTATTTT
.,.,TRBV6-6,TRBJ2-3,CASSYRGGNTDTQYF,TGTGCCAGCAGTTATAGGGGGGGTAACACAGATACGCAGTATTTT
.,.,TRBV18,TRBJ1-3,CASSPNGGISSGNTIYF,TGTGCCAGCTCACCAAATGGGGGCATAAGCTCTGGAAACACCATATATTTT
.,TRBD2,TRBV10-1,TRBJ2-7,CASSELRRERYEQYF,TGCGCCAGCAGTGAGCTCCGGCGGGAGAGGTACGAGCAGTACTTC
.,.,TRBV7-9,TRBJ2-4,CASSPPGEKNIQYF,TGTGCCAGCAGCCCTCCAGGGGAGAAAAACATTCAGTACTTC
few,.,TRBV5-1,TRBJ2-2,CASSPPRNTGELFF,TGCGCCAGCAGCCCCCCAAGAAACACCGGGGAGCTGTTTTTT
.,.,TRBV29-1,TRBJ2-2,CSAFSGALNGELFF,TGCAGCGCCTTCTCGGGGGCGCTTAACGGGGAGCTGTTTTTT
.,TRBD2,TRBV19,TRBJ2-5,CASSSGTSGWETQYF,TGTGCCAGTAGTTCCGGGACTAGCGGTTGGGAGACCCAGTACTTC
.,.,TRBV6-1,TRBJ2-7,CASRLAEPYEQYF,TGTGCCAGCAGGTTGGCGGAGCCCTACGAGCAGTACTTC